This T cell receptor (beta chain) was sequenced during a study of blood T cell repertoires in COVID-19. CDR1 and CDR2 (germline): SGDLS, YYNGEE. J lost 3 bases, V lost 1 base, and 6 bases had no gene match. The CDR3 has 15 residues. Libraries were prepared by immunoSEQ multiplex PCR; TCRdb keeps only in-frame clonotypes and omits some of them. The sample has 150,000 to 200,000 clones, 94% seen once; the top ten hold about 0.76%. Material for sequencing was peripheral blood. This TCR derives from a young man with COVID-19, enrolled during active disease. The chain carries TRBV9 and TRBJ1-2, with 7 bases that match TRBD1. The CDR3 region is CASSVSPTGDYGYTF. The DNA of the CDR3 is TGTGCCAGCAGCGTATCCCCCACAGGGGACTATGGCTACACCTTC.